These T cell receptor beta chains were read from a single sample in a study of CD8 T cells in ankylosing spondylitis. TCRdb itself ran the 5' RACE reads through MiXCR, one entry per CDR3 protein. Of roughly 280,000 distinct CDR3 sequences listed, 15% to 20% are singletons. Material: blood, either unsorted or a sorted T cell fraction (not recorded which). The receptors were sampled from a male donor with ankylosing spondylitis or in good health (not recorded which). The CDR3 runs from the conserved cysteine through the conserved F or W. Fields, in order: CDR3 protein, CDR3 DNA, D gene, clone size, V gene, J gene. D genes are given only for firm matches. A row's size may be missing; if present it is once, few, many or a size class.

CASSPASGGNQPQHF,TGCGCCAGCAGCCCGGCATCCGGGGGCAATCAGCCCCAGCATTTT,-,-,TRBV5-1,TRBJ1-5
CASSSRTRTDTQYF,TGCGCCAGCAGCTCTCGGACGAGAACAGATACGCAGTATTTT,-,few,TRBV5-1,TRBJ2-3
CASSDSTVNQPQHF,TGTGCCAGCAGTGACTCGACAGTCAATCAGCCCCAGCATTTT,-,few,TRBV6-5,TRBJ1-5
CASSLFGERGETQYF,TGTGCCAGCAGCTTGTTTGGCGAGAGGGGGGAGACCCAGTACTTC,-,-,TRBV7-2,TRBJ2-5
CSAARQGTGGYTF,TGCAGTGCAGCCAGACAGGGAACGGGGGGCTACACCTTC,TRBD1,many,TRBV20-1,TRBJ1-2
CAISESRPHDKAFGNTIYF,TGTGCCATCAGTGAGTCCAGACCCCACGATAAAGCCTTTGGAAACACCATATATTTT,-,-,TRBV10-3,TRBJ1-3
CASSQATSGSNEQFF,TGTGCCAGCAGCCAGGCGACTAGCGGGAGCAATGAGCAGTTCTTC,TRBD2,few,TRBV4-2,TRBJ2-1
CASSYDAGGPWETQYF,TGTGCCAGCAGTTACGATGCGGGAGGGCCGTGGGAGACCCAGTACTTC,TRBD2,many,TRBV6-5,TRBJ2-5
CASARGAAQPQHF,TGTGCCAGCGCGCGGGGGGCCGCTCAGCCCCAGCATTTT,-,few,TRBV14,TRBJ1-5
CSARSGSSYNEQFF,TGCAGTGCCCGGAGCGGGAGCTCCTACAATGAGCAGTTCTTC,TRBD2,few,TRBV20-1,TRBJ2-1
CSARAGGGTEAFF,TGCAGTGCTAGAGCGGGGGGCGGGACTGAAGCTTTCTTT,-,-,TRBV20-1,TRBJ1-1
CASTLTGGSYGYTF,TGTGCCAGTACCCTGACAGGGGGATCCTATGGCTACACCTTC,TRBD1,few,TRBV19,TRBJ1-2
CASSFRMGTSLHTQYF,TGTGCCAGCAGTTTCAGAATGGGGACTAGCTTGCATACGCAGTATTTT,TRBD2,few,TRBV12-3/TRBV12-4,TRBJ2-3
CASSQAGGGRNTEAFF,TGTGCCAGCAGCCAAGCAGGAGGGGGCAGGAACACTGAAGCTTTCTTT,TRBD1,-,TRBV3-1,TRBJ1-1
CASSVGPQTYGYTF,TGTGCCAGCAGCGTGGGACCGCAGACCTATGGCTACACCTTC,-,-,TRBV12-3/TRBV12-4,TRBJ1-2
CASSSDRGRNEQFF,TGTGCCAGCAGCTCGGACAGGGGGCGGAATGAGCAGTTCTTC,TRBD1,-,TRBV7-2,TRBJ2-1
CASSTGAPNTGELFF,TGCGCCAGCAGCACGGGGGCTCCGAACACCGGGGAGCTGTTTTTT,-,many,TRBV5-1,TRBJ2-2
CATRALAVNTQYF,TGTGCCACCAGGGCGCTAGCGGTTAATACGCAGTATTTT,TRBD2,few,TRBV10-3,TRBJ2-3
CASSLMGDNEQFF,TGTGCCAGCAGCTTAATGGGGGATAATGAGCAGTTCTTC,-,many,TRBV7-3,TRBJ2-1
CASSQVGSNEQFF,TGTGCCAGCAGCCAAGTAGGGTCCAATGAGCAGTTCTTC,-,-,TRBV4-2,TRBJ2-1
CSARPGANTGELFF,TGCAGTGCTAGGCCGGGCGCGAACACCGGGGAGCTGTTTTTT,-,many,TRBV20-1,TRBJ2-2
CASSYAKGTAQFF,TGTGCCAGCAGTTACGCCAAAGGGACAGCGCAGTTCTTC,TRBD1,-,TRBV6-5,TRBJ2-1
CASSPLGQGFYSNQPQHF,TGTGCCAGCAGCCCGCTAGGACAGGGTTTTTATAGCAATCAGCCCCAGCATTTT,TRBD1,-,TRBV28,TRBJ1-5
CASSFGASGQETQYF,TGTGCCAGCAGCTTTGGGGCTAGCGGCCAAGAGACCCAGTACTTC,TRBD2,-,TRBV11-2,TRBJ2-5
CASTGTSGSGSYNEQFF,TGTGCCAGCACCGGGACTAGCGGGAGCGGGTCCTACAATGAGCAGTTCTTC,TRBD2,-,TRBV27,TRBJ2-1
CASRGTGYSNQPQHF,TGTGCCAGCAGGGGGACAGGGTATAGCAATCAGCCCCAGCATTTT,TRBD1,-,TRBV27,TRBJ1-5
CASSNPRLAGVPDTQYF,TGTGCCAGCAGTAACCCTCGACTAGCGGGGGTCCCAGATACGCAGTATTTT,TRBD2,few,TRBV27,TRBJ2-3
CATSDPSTASYGYTF,TGTGCCACCAGTGATCCCTCAACCGCCTCCTATGGCTACACCTTC,-,few,TRBV24-1,TRBJ1-2
CASSPPSSGRVKQYF,TGTGCCAGCTCACCACCGAGTAGCGGGAGGGTGAAGCAGTATTTT,TRBD2,-,TRBV18,TRBJ2-3
CASSRETGTKYF,TGTGCCAGCAGCCGAGAAACAGGGACCAAGTACTTC,-,-,TRBV7-7,TRBJ2-5
CASSFLQGVAFF,TGTGCCAGCAGTTTCCTACAGGGGGTAGCTTTCTTT,TRBD1,-,TRBV27,TRBJ1-1
CASSLHPSSGVNEQFF,TGTGCCAGCAGTTTACACCCCTCTAGCGGGGTCAATGAGCAGTTCTTC,TRBD2,-,TRBV12-3/TRBV12-4,TRBJ2-1